This section outlines one TCR beta chain sequence together with its context. V gave up 11 bases and J gave up 11 bases, with 21 bases separating them. Germline V gives CDR1 LNHDA, CDR2 SQIVND (reference sequence). This CDR3 region has 13 residues. Original analysis: Amplification of reference gene primers provided the estimated nucleated cell counts. Using immunoSEQ multiplex PCR, the repertoire was profiled, and TCRdb retains in-frame clones only, with some absent. The V and J calls and clone size are taken from that table; D and trimming were inferred from the DNA. This repertoire shows 55,000 to 65,000 clones, around 80% found once; its top ten account for around 9.6%. The entry originates in a study of blood T cell repertoires in COVID-19. Background on the study: Acute and convalescent COVID-19 specimens originated in the United States, Italy and Spain. T cells, B-cell-depleted T cells, or PBMCs provided the cDNA or gDNA that served as material.

In Seattle, patients joined the study during active infection and were tracked longitudinally. The clonotype originates from a man aged 25 to 45 with COVID-19, enrolled during active disease. Sequencing was done on a sample of peripheral blood. The V and J genes are TRBV19 and TRBJ1-4; D is perhaps TRBD1 (5 bases). CDR3 residues: CAAGENLERKLFF. The CDR3 DNA is TGTGCCGCGGGGGAGAACCTTGAAAGGAAACTGTTTTTT.